One and the same sample provided the 27 T cell receptor beta chains below, sequenced in a study of T cell repertoires in cytomegalovirus infection. TCRdb ran MiXCR on the reads and lists one entry per CDR3 protein. The data show some 940,000 distinct CDR3 sequences, around a third seen once. Their antigen targets remain unknown. This specimen consisted of cultured CD8+ T cells from PBMCs, obtained from culture after CMV antigen stimulation. These receptors were obtained from a human donor in good health (CMV status not recorded). Some clones in this sample may be carry-over from other donors' samples.

This clonotype has just a few counts. CDR3 sequence reads: CASGIRNRGYNEQFF. As DNA, the CDR3 is TGTGCCAGCGGTATACGGAACAGGGGATACAATGAGCAGTTCTTC. The chain carries TRBV7-9 and TRBJ2-1, with 7 bases that match TRBD1. The junction had 11 bases not matched to a gene; V was cut back by 8 bases and J by 4 bases. This CDR3 comprises 15 residues. CDR1 is SEHNR and CDR2 is FQNEAQ in the germline V gene (reference sequence).

The J gene is TRBJ1-1, the V gene TRBV11-2; TRBD1 agrees at 10 bases. Germline V lookup: CDR1 SGHAT, CDR2 FQNNGV. The CDR3 runs to 16 residues. Trimming cost V 3 bases and J 1 base; bases outside gene matches: 5. The CDR3 DNA is TGTGCCAGCAGCTTTCCCCGGGACAGGGGGAACACTGAAGCTTTCTTT. It is translated as CASSFPRDRGNTEAFF. The full variable domain, in which reference TRBV11-2 and TRBJ1-1 provide the parts outside the CDR3, is EAGVAQSPRYKIIEKRQSVAFWCNPISGHATLYWYQQILGQGPKLLIQFQNNGVVDDSQLPKDRFSAERLKGVDSTLKIQPAKLEDSAVYLCASSFPRDRGNTEAFFGQGTRLTVV.

V gene TRBV5-4 combines with J gene TRBJ1-1; a possible D gene is TRBD1 (5 bases). The length of the CDR3 is 12 residues. V gave up 5 bases and J gave up 7 bases, with 12 bases separating them. Germline CDR1 is SGHNT and CDR2 is YYREEE (reference sequence). The CDR3 region has the DNA TGTGCCAGCAGGGCCTCGGGACTTGAAGCTTTCTTT. This translates into CASRASGLEAFF.

This clonotype was recorded a few times. The rearrangement links TRBV5-4 to TRBJ2-4; 10 nucleotides agree with TRBD2. Germline CDR1 reads SGHNT; CDR2 reads YYREEE (reference sequence). Trimming took 3 bases from V and 0 from J; bases not matched to a gene: 6. The CDR3 covers 17 residues. The CDR3 bases are TGTGCCAGCAGCTCCCTGAGCGGGGGGGAAGCCAAAAACATTCAGTACTTC. Translated, it gives CASSSLSGGEAKNIQYF. The full variable domain, with the rest looked up from reference TRBV5-4 and TRBJ2-4, is ETGVTQSPTHLIKTRGQQVTLRCSSQSGHNTVSWYQQALGQGPQFIFQYYREEENGRGNFPPRFSGLQFPNYSSELNVNALELDDSALYLCASSSLSGGEAKNIQYFGAGTRLSVL.

The chain employs TRBV5-1 and TRBJ2-3, with D unresolved. Trimming took 0 bases from V and 2 from J, leaving 7 bases between them. The germline V gene encodes CDR1 SGHRS and CDR2 YFSETQ. The CDR3 has 14 amino acids. CDR3 sequence (DNA): TGCGCCAGCAGCTTGGAACTCATCACAGATACGCAGTATTTT. Its protein is CASSLELITDTQYF.

This clonotype was observed many times. This chain uses TRBV7-2 with TRBJ2-3, with TRBD2 matching 10 bases. Trimming removed 5 bases from V and 0 bases from J; junction bases left unmatched: 14. The length of the CDR3 is 19 residues. Germline V gene lookup returns CDR1 SGHTA and CDR2 FQGNSA. CDR3 nucleotides: TGTGCCAGCAGCCAACTTAGCGGGGGGCGGGGTTTCAGCACAGATACGCAGTATTTT. Translating it yields CASSQLSGGRGFSTDTQYF.

A single count supports this clonotype. The J gene is TRBJ1-2, the V gene TRBV10-3, with D possibly being TRBD1 (5 bases). V was clipped by 5 bases and J by 3 bases, with 10 bases between them. The CDR3 loop spans 13 amino acids. The germline V gene has CDR1 ENHRY and CDR2 SYGVKD. CDR3 bases: TGTGCCATCAGTCACGACAGCTACTATGGCTACACCTTC. It yields the protein CAISHDSYYGYTF.

This sequence joins TRBV6-1 and TRBJ2-7; D call uncertain. The CDR3 consists of 17 residues. V lost 6 bases and J lost 2, with 23 bases in between. CDR1 and CDR2 (germline): MNHNS, SASEGT. CDR3 sequence (DNA): TGTGCCAGCAGGTACCTCCTGTCAACCAGGTCCACCTACGAGCAGTACTTC. Translating gives CASRYLLSTRSTYEQYF.

V is TRBV7-3 and J is TRBJ1-1, with 7 bases matching TRBD1. The CDR3 totals 18 residues. The V gene's germline CDR1 is SGHTA and CDR2 FQGTGA. J lost 0 bases, V lost 5 bases, and 15 bases had no gene match. CDR3 bases: TGTGCCAGCAGCGAACCGGGACAGCAGTTGTTTATGAACACTGAAGCTTTCTTT. It encodes CASSEPGQQLFMNTEAFF.

This clonotype has just a few counts. The rearrangement links TRBV27 to TRBJ2-7; TRBD2 agrees at 13 bases. The CDR3 runs 16 residues. With V trimmed by 3 bases and J by 2 bases, 4 bases remained unmatched. The V gene's germline CDR1 is MNHEY and CDR2 SMNVEV (reference sequence). CDR3 sequence (DNA): TGTGCCAGCAGTTTTTCCGGGACTAGCGGGGCCTACGAGCAGTACTTC. Its translation is CASSFSGTSGAYEQYF.

The V and J genes are TRBV6-2 or TRBV6-3 and TRBJ2-1; D unresolved. The ends were cut back, 4 bases at V and 7 bases at J, with 11 bases in the middle. The CDR3 covers 13 residues. The germline V gene encodes CDR1 MNHEY and CDR2 SVGEGT. The CDR3 loop is CASSWAETNEQFF. In nucleotides, the CDR3 is TGTGCCAGCAGTTGGGCGGAAACGAATGAGCAGTTCTTC.

The rearrangement links TRBV12-5 to TRBJ2-5; D gene ambiguous. The CDR3 length is 12 residues. Trimming left V 4 bases short and J 5 bases short, with 8 bases between. The V gene's germline CDR1 is LGHNT and CDR2 FRNRAP. The CDR3 region has the DNA TGTGCTAGTGGTTGGGGTGCGGAGACCCAGTACTTC. It is translated as CASGWGAETQYF.

This clonotype was picked up a small number of times. This rearrangement joins TRBV5-6 to TRBJ1-2; D not resolved. The germline CDR1 and CDR2 sequences are SGHDT and YYEEEE. The length of the CDR3 is 13 residues. The V end was cut by 0 bases, the J end by 4 bases, with 7 bases between. The CDR3 protein is CASSLGRPYGYTF. Here the CDR3 DNA reads TGTGCCAGCAGCTTGGGCAGGCCCTATGGCTACACCTTC.

This clonotype was observed many times. This chain joins TRBV7-2 and TRBJ2-1; 7 bases line up with TRBD2. Germline trimming cut 5 bases from V and 10 bases from J; bases unmatched to any gene: 8. The CDR3 runs 13 residues. CDR1 is SGHTA and CDR2 is FQGNSA in the germline V gene. CDR3 coding DNA: TGTGCCAGCAGCCTGGACGCCGGGGGGGAGCAGTTCTTC. Translation: CASSLDAGGEQFF.

The rearrangement links TRBV11-2 to TRBJ2-7; D is undetermined. V was clipped by 4 bases and J by 6 bases, with 10 bases between them. The CDR3 sequence is 12 residues long. From germline, CDR1 is SGHAT and CDR2 FQNNGV. The CDR3 loop reads CASSWGLGEQYV. CDR3 nucleotides: TGTGCCAGCAGCTGGGGTCTTGGCGAGCAGTACGTC.

The V and J genes are TRBV18 and TRBJ2-4; D is ambiguous. Germline lookup yields CDR1 KGHSH and CDR2 LQKENI. This CDR3 spans 15 amino acids. V was clipped by 0 bases and J by 9 bases, with 15 bases between them. For the CDR3, the DNA is TGTGCCAGCTCACCACCTAGTGACCCCTGGGGCATTCAGTACTTC. Translation: CASSPPSDPWGIQYF.

The CDR3 region is CASTSYSPRREDTQYF. Here the CDR3 DNA reads TGTGCCAGCACTAGTTACTCCCCCCGGCGGGAAGATACGCAGTATTTT. This chain connects TRBV6-2 or TRBV6-3 to TRBJ2-3; D perhaps matches TRBD2 (6 bases). The CDR3 has 16 amino acids. V shed 7 bases and J shed 5 bases, with 22 bases lying between them. Per the germline V gene, CDR1 is MNHEY and CDR2 is SVGEGT.

This clonotype came up a few times. J is TRBJ2-7 and V is TRBV6-1, with TRBD1 as a possible D gene (6 bases). CDR3 length: 13 residues. In germline, CDR1 is MNHNS, CDR2 SASEGT. Trimming shortened V by 3 bases and J by 2 bases, and 8 bases separated the two germline ends. This CDR3 reads CASSEDSTYEQYF. The CDR3 nucleotides are TGTGCCAGCAGTGAGGACAGTACCTACGAGCAGTACTTC.

This clonotype was seen more than once but under ten times. This chain connects TRBV4-2 to TRBJ2-3; D not resolved. Looked up from germline, CDR1 is LGHNA and CDR2 is YNFKEQ. The CDR3 has 16 amino acids. The ends were cut back, 3 bases at V and 4 bases at J, with 17 bases in the middle. CDR3 loop: CASSHLKGGVPDTQYF. CDR3 DNA sequence: TGTGCCAGCAGCCACCTTAAGGGCGGAGTCCCAGATACGCAGTATTTT.

This clonotype was picked up a small number of times. The chain joins TRBV6-1 to TRBJ2-1; 14 positions match TRBD2. V gave up 8 bases and J gave up 3 bases; unmatched junction bases: 9. Germline CDR1 is MNHNS and CDR2 is SASEGT. The CDR3 spans 17 residues. The CDR3 DNA reads as TGTGCCAGCGGGACTAGCGGGGGCCACAGAATCTACAATGAGCAGTTCTTC. It yields the protein CASGTSGGHRIYNEQFF.

The chain links TRBV11-2 to TRBJ2-1, with D uncertain. Trimming took 1 base from V and 4 from J, leaving 8 bases between them. This CDR3 contains 14 residues. The germline gives CDR1 SGHAT, CDR2 FQNNGV. The DNA of the CDR3 is TGTGCCAGCAGCTTAGGCGCCCGGTACAATGAGCAGTTCTTC. Its protein is CASSLGARYNEQFF.

This clonotype occurred many times. V is TRBV6-2 or TRBV6-3 and J is TRBJ2-5; TRBD1 agrees at 9 bases. The CDR3 covers 16 residues. The J segment lost 4 bases and the V segment lost 6 bases, leaving 12 bases of the junction unmatched. Germline lookup yields CDR1 MNHEY and CDR2 SVGEGT. The CDR3, as DNA: TGTGCCAGCAGCAAGGGCGGGGACAGGGCGGGAGAGACCCAGTACTTC. Translating gives CASSKGGDRAGETQYF.

The chain joins TRBV5-5 to TRBJ1-6; D is unclear. This CDR3 spans 17 amino acids. Germline CDR1 and CDR2: SGHKS and YYEKEE (reference sequence). Between the trimmed V and J ends, which lost 4 bases and 7 bases, there was a span of 21 bases. This CDR3 is CASSLVAARNLNSPLHF. CDR3 DNA: TGTGCCAGCAGCCTGGTGGCAGCGAGGAATTTAAATTCACCCCTCCACTTT.

This clonotype was counted between two and nine times. This rearrangement joins TRBV20-1 to TRBJ2-7, with TRBD1 matching 8 bases. Germline CDR1 is DFQATT and CDR2 is SNEGSKA (reference sequence). CDR3 size: 14 residues. Germline trimming cut 5 bases from V and 5 bases from J; bases unmatched to any gene: 11. CDR3 loop: CSASTLDRGDEQYF. CDR3 DNA: TGCAGTGCTTCCACATTAGACAGGGGCGACGAGCAGTACTTC.

V and J are TRBV6-1 and TRBJ2-2; D is unclear. The germline V gene has CDR1 MNHNS and CDR2 SASEGT. Deletions cut 1 base from V and 3 bases from J, with 6 bases between. This CDR3 has 14 amino acids. The CDR3 here is CASSEGEYTGELFF. DNA of the CDR3: TGTGCCAGCAGTGAAGGCGAGTACACCGGGGAGCTGTTTTTT.

The chain is built from TRBV6-2 or TRBV6-3 and TRBJ2-1; tentatively, D is TRBD1 or TRBD2 (5 bases each). Between the trimmed V and J ends, which lost 1 base and 10 bases, there was a span of 11 bases. In germline, CDR1 is MNHEY, CDR2 SVGEGT. This CDR3 has 13 residues. The DNA for the CDR3 is TGTGCCAGCAGTTACTTGGACTGGGGGGAGCAGTTCTTC. This encodes CASSYLDWGEQFF.

This clonotype was counted between two and nine times. This rearrangement joins TRBV7-9 to TRBJ2-5; 10 nucleotides match TRBD1. Trimming at V came to 5 bases and at J to 4 bases, leaving 7 bases not matched to a gene. Germline V gives CDR1 SEHNR, CDR2 FQNEAQ (reference sequence). The CDR3 is 15 residues long. The DNA for the CDR3 is TGTGCCAGCAGCATAACAGGGACAGGGGTAGAGACCCAGTACTTC. Translated: CASSITGTGVETQYF. Based on the CDR3 plus reference TRBV7-9 and TRBJ2-5, the full variable domain is DTGVSQNPRHKITKRGQNVTFRCDPISEHNRLYWYRQTLGQGPEFLTYFQNEAQLEKSRLLSDRFSAERPKGSFSTLEIQRTEQGDSAMYLCASSITGTGVETQYFGPGTRLLVL.